Listed below are T cell receptor beta chains from one sample, sequenced in a study of CD8 T cells in ankylosing spondylitis. TCRdb reanalysed the 5' RACE reads using MiXCR and keeps one entry per CDR3 protein. The sample yields roughly 670,000 distinct CDR3 sequences, roughly 20% seen once. The sequencing sample was made of blood, either unsorted or a sorted T cell fraction (not recorded which). These receptors all come from a male donor with ankylosing spondylitis. The CDR3 runs from the conserved cysteine through the conserved F or W. The D gene is left open where the match is weak. Clone size is not always given. Where it is, it says once, few, many or a class for expanded clones.

cdr3_length | clone_size | j_call | v_call | d_call | cdr3_aa | cdr3_nt
16 | - | TRBJ2-1 | TRBV7-2 | - | CASSPPRGGPGNEQFF | TGTGCCAGCAGCCCCCCCCGGGGAGGTCCCGGGAATGAGCAGTTCTTC
17 | - | TRBJ1-2 | TRBV3-1 | TRBD1 | CASSHSRILTGTYGYTF | TGTGCCAGCAGCCATTCACGCATCCTGACAGGGACGTATGGCTACACCTTC
13 | - | TRBJ2-7 | TRBV29-1 | TRBD1 | CSVGQGVIYEQYF | TGCAGCGTTGGTCAGGGGGTCATCTACGAGCAGTACTTC
15 | - | TRBJ2-1 | TRBV28 | TRBD2 | CASSPQTSGRSEQFF | TGTGCCAGCAGTCCTCAGACTAGCGGGAGAAGTGAGCAGTTCTTC
14 | - | TRBJ1-3 | TRBV2 | - | CASSGTFLGNTIYF | TGTGCCAGCAGCGGGACGTTTCTTGGAAACACCATATATTTT
13 | - | TRBJ2-7 | TRBV12-3/TRBV12-4 | TRBD2 | CASSRAGVHEQYF | TGTGCCAGCAGCCGGGCGGGAGTCCACGAGCAGTACTTC
17 | few | TRBJ2-6 | TRBV5-1 | TRBD2 | CASASTGTSSGANVLTF | TGCGCCAGCGCATCTACCGGGACTAGCTCTGGGGCCAACGTCCTGACTTTC
17 | - | TRBJ1-6 | TRBV7-2 | - | CASSFAGRNSYNSPLHF | TGTGCCAGCAGCTTCGCGGGACGGAACTCCTATAATTCACCCCTCCACTTT
11 | many | TRBJ2-7 | TRBV10-3 | - | CAISGGAEQYF | TGTGCCATCAGTGGGGGCGCCGAGCAGTACTTC
12 | once | TRBJ2-1 | TRBV12-3/TRBV12-4 | TRBD1 | CASSGQGQYEFF | TGTGCCAGCAGCGGACAGGGACAATACGAGTTCTTC
17 | few | TRBJ2-1 | TRBV20-1 | TRBD2 | CSARRGLVTRPYNEQFF | TGCAGTGCTAGAAGGGGACTAGTCACCCGACCCTACAATGAGCAGTTCTTC
16 | few | TRBJ2-7 | TRBV7-8 | - | CASSLVRPGPNYEQYF | TGTGCCAGCAGCTTAGTTCGACCAGGGCCGAACTACGAGCAGTACTTC
14 | - | TRBJ1-6 | TRBV6-5 | TRBD1 | CASSNPDRGAPLHF | TGTGCCAGCAGTAACCCGGACAGGGGGGCACCCCTCCACTTT
16 | - | TRBJ2-2 | TRBV7-3 | TRBD1 | CASSLTGQGEAGELFF | TGTGCCAGCAGCTTGACGGGGCAGGGGGAAGCCGGGGAGCTGTTTTTT
14 | few | TRBJ1-3 | TRBV13 | - | CASSHRLSGNTIYF | TGTGCCAGCAGTCACAGACTCTCTGGAAACACCATATATTTT
13 | many | TRBJ1-1 | TRBV29-1 | TRBD1 | CSVTGATNTEAFF | TGCAGCGTTACAGGGGCTACGAACACTGAAGCTTTCTTT
12 | few | TRBJ1-2 | TRBV12-3/TRBV12-4 | TRBD1 | CASRQGAGGYTF | TGTGCCAGCAGACAGGGGGCTGGTGGCTACACCTTC
16 | - | TRBJ2-7 | TRBV23-1 | TRBD1 | CASSQSVRQGPYEQYF | TGCGCCAGCAGTCAATCTGTAAGACAGGGACCCTACGAGCAGTACTTC
16 | - | TRBJ1-1 | TRBV7-9 | TRBD1 | CASSLGTGGQNTEAFF | TGTGCCAGCAGCTTAGGTACAGGGGGCCAGAACACTGAAGCTTTCTTT
16 | - | TRBJ2-1 | TRBV20-1 | - | CSALRGRGASYNEQFF | TGCAGTGCTTTAAGAGGTCGCGGGGCATCCTACAATGAGCAGTTCTTC
13 | few | TRBJ1-3 | TRBV7-2 | - | CAVGGRSGNTIYF | TGTGCCGTGGGAGGCCGGTCTGGAAACACCATATATTTT
11 | few | TRBJ2-3 | TRBV2 | - | CASNRPDTQYF | TGTGCCAGCAACCGACCGGATACGCAGTATTTT
13 | - | TRBJ1-2 | TRBV28 | - | CASSLRGDGGYTF | TGTGCCAGCAGTTTAAGAGGTGATGGTGGCTACACCTTC
11 | few | TRBJ2-1 | TRBV29-1 | - | CSVPLEYEQFF | TGCAGCGTTCCCCTCGAGTATGAGCAGTTCTTC
14 | - | TRBJ2-7 | TRBV30 | TRBD1 | CAWDRQGLSYEQYF | TGTGCCTGGGATCGACAGGGTCTATCCTACGAGCAGTACTTC
14 | - | TRBJ2-3 | TRBV9 | TRBD2 | CASSRTRGSDTQYF | TGTGCCAGCAGCAGGACTAGAGGTTCAGATACGCAGTATTTT
13 | - | TRBJ1-2 | TRBV5-5 | - | CASSRGALYGYTF | TGTGCCAGCAGTCGGGGGGCCCTCTATGGCTACACCTTC
12 | few | TRBJ2-1 | TRBV9 | - | CASSAGASEQFF | TGTGCCAGCAGCGCGGGGGCTAGTGAGCAGTTCTTC
18 | - | TRBJ2-7 | TRBV6-5 | TRBD1 | CASSYPEIVGGDRGEQYF | TGTGCCAGCAGTTACCCTGAGATTGTGGGTGGGGACAGGGGCGAGCAGTACTTC
14 | - | TRBJ2-1 | TRBV5-1 | TRBD2 | CASSLSSGGVEQFF | TGCGCCAGCAGCTTGTCTAGCGGGGGGGTTGAGCAGTTCTTC
15 | few | TRBJ2-2 | TRBV20-1 | - | CSAFRRQTGGGELFF | TGCAGTGCCTTCAGGCGGCAAACCGGGGGCGGGGAGCTGTTTTTT
15 | - | TRBJ2-7 | TRBV12-3/TRBV12-4 | TRBD1 | CASSLLRDRVSEQYF | TGTGCCAGCAGTTTACTCCGGGACAGGGTTTCCGAGCAGTACTTC
19 | - | TRBJ2-1 | TRBV27 | TRBD2 | CASRVRSSGRRAPNNEQFF | TGTGCCAGCAGAGTTAGATCTAGCGGGAGACGCGCGCCTAACAATGAGCAGTTCTTC
15 | - | TRBJ2-2 | TRBV29-1 | - | CSVGTGDSNTGELFF | TGCAGCGTTGGTACTGGAGATTCGAACACCGGGGAGCTGTTTTTT
14 | few | TRBJ2-1 | TRBV10-2 | TRBD2 | CASSTSGANNEQFF | TGCGCCAGCAGCACTAGCGGGGCTAACAATGAGCAGTTCTTC
15 | few | TRBJ2-7 | TRBV5-1 | TRBD1 | CASSPGQGAIDEQYF | TGCGCCAGCAGCCCGGGACAGGGGGCAATCGACGAGCAGTACTTC
15 | - | TRBJ2-7 | TRBV2 | TRBD1 | CASSVDRQGAFEQYF | TGTGCCAGCAGTGTTGACCGGCAGGGGGCGTTCGAGCAGTACTTC
17 | - | TRBJ1-1 | TRBV20-1 | TRBD1 | CSAPGRTGVYMNTEAFF | TGCAGTGCTCCTGGTCGGACAGGGGTCTACATGAACACTGAAGCTTTCTTT
12 | few | TRBJ1-2 | TRBV7-2 | - | CASSLGPDGYTF | TGTGCCAGCAGCTTAGGCCCGGATGGCTACACCTTC
10 | few | TRBJ2-1 | TRBV12-3/TRBV12-4 | - | CASARNEQFF | TGTGCCAGCGCAAGGAATGAGCAGTTCTTC
14 | - | TRBJ2-1 | TRBV12-3/TRBV12-4 | - | CASSLLTRVGEQFF | TGTGCCAGCAGCCTACTGACTAGAGTCGGTGAGCAGTTCTTC
15 | - | TRBJ1-2 | TRBV4-1 | - | CARGRERKQGAGYTF | TGCGCCAGAGGAAGGGAGAGGAAACAGGGAGCTGGCTACACCTTC
16 | few | TRBJ2-7 | TRBV24-1 | TRBD2 | CATSDPGTSGSYEQYF | TGTGCCACCAGTGATCCCGGGACTAGCGGGAGCTACGAGCAGTACTTC
14 | - | TRBJ1-2 | TRBV5-1 | - | CASSLGLPGNGYTF | TGCGCCAGCAGCTTGGGGCTCCCGGGGAATGGCTACACCTTC
14 | - | TRBJ2-1 | TRBV6-2/TRBV6-3 | - | CASSYVRGINEQFF | TGTGCCAGCAGTTACGTCCGGGGTATCAATGAGCAGTTCTTC
17 | few | TRBJ1-4 | TRBV12-3/TRBV12-4 | - | CASTITDYITTNEKLFF | TGTGCCAGCACCATCACCGATTACATAACAACTAATGAAAAACTGTTTTTT
16 | few | TRBJ2-7 | TRBV6-5 | TRBD1 | CASSYSTGQASYEQYF | TGTGCCAGCAGTTACTCGACAGGACAGGCATCTTACGAGCAGTACTTC
14 | once | TRBJ2-7 | TRBV6-2/TRBV6-3 | TRBD2 | CASSGLEITHEQYF | TGTGCCAGCAGCGGACTAGAAATCACCCACGAGCAGTACTTC
16 | - | TRBJ1-5 | TRBV4-2 | TRBD1 | CASSQPGGTFNQPQHF | TGTGCCAGCAGCCAACCAGGGGGGACTTTCAATCAGCCCCAGCATTTT
15 | few | TRBJ2-1 | TRBV12-3/TRBV12-4 | TRBD2 | CASTASGSLRNEQFF | TGTGCCAGCACCGCAAGCGGGAGTCTTCGAAATGAGCAGTTCTTC
12 | - | TRBJ2-1 | TRBV20-1 | - | CSARDRPPKQFF | TGCAGTGCTAGAGATCGCCCGCCCAAGCAGTTCTTC
15 | - | TRBJ2-3 | TRBV20-1 | TRBD2 | CSAGKRGGGTDTQYF | TGCAGTGCGGGCAAGCGGGGGGGAGGCACAGATACGCAGTATTTT
16 | few | TRBJ1-2 | TRBV9 | TRBD1 | CASSSRTGSGSGGYTF | TGTGCCAGCAGCTCTAGGACAGGGAGCGGCTCCGGCGGCTACACCTTC
13 | - | TRBJ2-2 | TRBV6-2/TRBV6-3 | - | CASSWAAAGELFF | TGTGCCAGCAGTTGGGCGGCCGCCGGGGAGCTGTTTTTT
15 | - | TRBJ2-1 | TRBV5-5 | TRBD2 | CASSFGLAAPQEQFF | TGTGCCAGCAGCTTTGGACTAGCGGCCCCCCAGGAGCAGTTCTTC